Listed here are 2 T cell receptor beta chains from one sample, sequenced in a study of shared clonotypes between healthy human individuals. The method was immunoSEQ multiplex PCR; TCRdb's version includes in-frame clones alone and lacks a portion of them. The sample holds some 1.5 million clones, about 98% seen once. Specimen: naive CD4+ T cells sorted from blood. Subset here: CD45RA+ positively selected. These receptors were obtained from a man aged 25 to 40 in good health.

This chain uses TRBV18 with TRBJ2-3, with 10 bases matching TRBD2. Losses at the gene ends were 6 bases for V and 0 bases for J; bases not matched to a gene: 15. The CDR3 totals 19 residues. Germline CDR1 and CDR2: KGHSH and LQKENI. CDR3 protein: CASSREPGLAQTSTDTQYF. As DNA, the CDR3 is TGTGCCAGCTCCCGAGAGCCGGGACTAGCGCAAACTAGCACAGATACGCAGTATTTT.

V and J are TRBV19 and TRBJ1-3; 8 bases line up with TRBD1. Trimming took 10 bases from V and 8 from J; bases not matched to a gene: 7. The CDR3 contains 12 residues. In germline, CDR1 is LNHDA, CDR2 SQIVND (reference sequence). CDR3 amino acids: CATRDRRYTIYF. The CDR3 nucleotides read TGTGCCACACGGGACAGGCGGTACACCATATATTTT.